This T cell receptor beta chain was sequenced in a study of cytomegalovirus exposure and HLA in healthy donors. Study details: From 150 million to 200 million T cells, an earlier analysis saw 100 million to 140 million unique TCR beta sequences. Study-wide results and caveats: TCR beta V- and J-gene trimming, according to a later analysis, was linked to a missense DCLRE1C variant.

Comment on this clone: What it recognizes is unknown.

The PCR employed 60 Vbeta primers together with 13 Jbeta primers. Data came from immunoSEQ multiplex PCR; TCRdb stores just in-frame clones and leaves some out. The data contain 72,000 or so clones, about 84% of them seen just once; the ten biggest clones take up 7.8%. The CDR3 is 17 amino acids. V shed 7 bases and J 4 bases; nucleotides not matched to a gene: 13. In germline, CDR1 is GTSNPN, CDR2 SVGIG (reference sequence). The V call is TRBV30, the J call TRBJ2-6; 10 nucleotides line up with TRBD1. The sequencing input was PBMCs. The sequence came from a man aged 18-30 years in good health and CMV-seropositive. CDR3 in DNA: TGTGCCTATCCCCCGGACAGGGGGTCTCGGGGGGCCAACGTCCTGACTTTC. Protein sequence: CAYPPDRGSRGANVLTF.